This T cell receptor (beta chain) was obtained from a study of human T cells and chemical hapten exposure. Study-wide points: No alteration of TCRs above 1 in 1000 frequency was seen with DPC sensitization.

Authors' methods: Sample TCR counts, which ranged from about 20,000 to 700,000, had a median of 95,638. One entry per CDR3 protein, called by TCRdb with MiXCR from the RACE reads. These V and J calls are TCRdb output, not the study's own analysis. The sample contains around 56,000 distinct CDR3 sequences, roughly a tenth of which appear only once. This clonotype was seen at least ten times. Its antigen is not known. The germline gives CDR1 MDHEN, CDR2 SYDVKM. V was shortened by 1 base and J by 4 bases, with 14 bases between the two germline ends. The CDR3 runs to 15 residues. This sample's time point: pre-sensitization, week 0. Indicated treatment: therapeutic diphenylcyclopropenone sensitization with weekly scalp DPC. Blood collection took place prior to placing each patch test. Total RNA was isolated from unfractionated whole blood.

The starting material was whole blood, obtained in connection with sensitization to the hapten diphenylcyclopropenone (DPC). This sequence originates from a man aged 40-49 years with alopecia areata. Some clones in this sample may be carry-over from other donors' samples. This rearrangement joins TRBV28 to TRBJ2-7; D is ambiguous. CDR3 in amino acids: CASSLFWGNEYEQYF. CDR3 nucleotide sequence: TGTGCCAGCAGTTTATTTTGGGGTAACGAGTACGAGCAGTACTTC.